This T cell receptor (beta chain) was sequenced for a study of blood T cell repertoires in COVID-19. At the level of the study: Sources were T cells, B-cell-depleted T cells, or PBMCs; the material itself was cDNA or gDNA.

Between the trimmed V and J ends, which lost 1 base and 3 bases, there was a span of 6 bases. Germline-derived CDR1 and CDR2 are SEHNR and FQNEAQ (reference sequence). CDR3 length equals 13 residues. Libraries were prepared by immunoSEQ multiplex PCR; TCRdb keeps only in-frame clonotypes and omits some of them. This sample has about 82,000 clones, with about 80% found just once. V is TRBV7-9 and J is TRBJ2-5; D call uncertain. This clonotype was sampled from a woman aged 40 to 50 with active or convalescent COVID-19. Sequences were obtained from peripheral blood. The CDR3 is CASSLDRKETQYF. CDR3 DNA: TGTGCCAGCAGCTTAGACAGAAAAGAGACCCAGTACTTC. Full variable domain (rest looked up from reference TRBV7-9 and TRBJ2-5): DTGVSQNPRHKITKRGQNVTFRCDPISEHNRLYWYRQTLGQGPEFLTYFQNEAQLEKSRLLSDRFSAERPKGSFSTLEIQRTEQGDSAMYLCASSLDRKETQYFGPGTRLLVL.